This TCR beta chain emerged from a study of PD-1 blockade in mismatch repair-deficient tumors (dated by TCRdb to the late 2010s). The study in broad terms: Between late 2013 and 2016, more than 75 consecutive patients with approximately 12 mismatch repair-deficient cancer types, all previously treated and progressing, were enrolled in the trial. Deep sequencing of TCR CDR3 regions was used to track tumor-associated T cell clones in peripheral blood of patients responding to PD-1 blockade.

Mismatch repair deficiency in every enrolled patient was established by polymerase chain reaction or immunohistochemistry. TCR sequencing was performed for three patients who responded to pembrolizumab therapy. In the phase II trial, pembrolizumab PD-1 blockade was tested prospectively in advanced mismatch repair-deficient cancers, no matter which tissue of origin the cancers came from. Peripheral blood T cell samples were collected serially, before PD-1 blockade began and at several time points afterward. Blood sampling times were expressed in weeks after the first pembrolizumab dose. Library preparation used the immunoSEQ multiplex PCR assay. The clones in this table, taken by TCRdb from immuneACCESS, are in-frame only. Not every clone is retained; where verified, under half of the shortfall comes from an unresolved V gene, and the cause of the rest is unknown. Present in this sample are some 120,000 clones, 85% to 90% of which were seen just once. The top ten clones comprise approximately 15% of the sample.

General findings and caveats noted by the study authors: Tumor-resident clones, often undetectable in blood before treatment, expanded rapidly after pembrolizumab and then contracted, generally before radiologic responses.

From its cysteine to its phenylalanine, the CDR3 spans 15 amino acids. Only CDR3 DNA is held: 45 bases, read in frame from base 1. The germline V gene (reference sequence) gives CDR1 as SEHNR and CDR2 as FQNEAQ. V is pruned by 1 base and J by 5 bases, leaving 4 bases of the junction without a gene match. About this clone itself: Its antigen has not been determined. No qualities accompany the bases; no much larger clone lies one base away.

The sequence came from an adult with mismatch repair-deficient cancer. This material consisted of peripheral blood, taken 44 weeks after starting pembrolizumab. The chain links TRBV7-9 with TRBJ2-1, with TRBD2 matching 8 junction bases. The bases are TGTGCCAGCAGCTTAGTTAAACTAGCGGACAATGAGCAGTTCTTC. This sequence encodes CASSLVKLADNEQFF.